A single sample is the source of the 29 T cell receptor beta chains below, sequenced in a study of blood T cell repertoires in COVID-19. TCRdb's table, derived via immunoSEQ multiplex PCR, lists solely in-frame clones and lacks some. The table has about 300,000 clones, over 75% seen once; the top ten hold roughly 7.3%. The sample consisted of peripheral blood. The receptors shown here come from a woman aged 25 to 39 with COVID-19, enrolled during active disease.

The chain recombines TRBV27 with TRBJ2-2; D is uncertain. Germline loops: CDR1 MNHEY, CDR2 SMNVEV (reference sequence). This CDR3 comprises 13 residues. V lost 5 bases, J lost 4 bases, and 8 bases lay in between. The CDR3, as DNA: TGTGCCAGCAGTCCCTTCGGCACCGGGGAGCTGTTTTTT. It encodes CASSPFGTGELFF.

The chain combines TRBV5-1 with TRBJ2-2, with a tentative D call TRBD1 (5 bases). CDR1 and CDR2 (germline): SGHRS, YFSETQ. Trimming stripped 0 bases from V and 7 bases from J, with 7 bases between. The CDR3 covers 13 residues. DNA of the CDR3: TGCGCCAGCAGCTTGGGCCAGGGCGGGGAGCTGTTTTTT. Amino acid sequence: CASSLGQGGELFF. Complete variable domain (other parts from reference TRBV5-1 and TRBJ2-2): KAGVTQTPRYLIKTRGQQVTLSCSPISGHRSVSWYQQTPGQGLQFLFEYFSETQRNKGNFPGRFSGRQFSNSRSEMNVSTLELGDSALYLCASSLGQGGELFFGEGSRLTVL.

The CDR3 spells CASSFDTPNTGELFF. The CDR3 DNA is TGCGCCAGCAGCTTTGACACCCCGAACACCGGGGAGCTGTTTTTT. The chain employs TRBV5-1 and TRBJ2-2; no reliable D call. Between the trimmed V and J ends, which lost 2 bases and 0 bases, there was a span of 8 bases. The length of the CDR3 is 15 residues. Germline V gives CDR1 SGHRS, CDR2 YFSETQ.

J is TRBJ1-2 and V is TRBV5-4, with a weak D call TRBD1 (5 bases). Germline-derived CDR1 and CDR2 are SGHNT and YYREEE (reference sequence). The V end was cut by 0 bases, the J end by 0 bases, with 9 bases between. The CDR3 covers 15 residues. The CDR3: CASSLARGTNYGYTF. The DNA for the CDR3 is TGTGCCAGCAGCTTGGCCCGGGGGACTAACTATGGCTACACCTTC.

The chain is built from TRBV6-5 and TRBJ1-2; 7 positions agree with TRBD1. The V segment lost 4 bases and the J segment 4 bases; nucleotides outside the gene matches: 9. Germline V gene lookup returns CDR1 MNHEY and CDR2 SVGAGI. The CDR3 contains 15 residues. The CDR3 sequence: CASSWGPPGGYGYTF. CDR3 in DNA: TGTGCCAGCAGTTGGGGACCCCCAGGGGGCTATGGCTACACCTTC.

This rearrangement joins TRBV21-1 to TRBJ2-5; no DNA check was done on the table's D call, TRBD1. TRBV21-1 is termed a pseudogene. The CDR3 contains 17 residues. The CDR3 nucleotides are TGTGCCAGCAGCAAAAAGCCCAGGGGGGACAGGGAAGAGACCCAGTACTTC. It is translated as CASSKKPRGDREETQYF.

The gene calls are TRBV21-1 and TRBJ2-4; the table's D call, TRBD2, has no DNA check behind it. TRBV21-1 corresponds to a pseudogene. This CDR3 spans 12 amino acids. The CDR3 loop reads CASSKKAGEGYF. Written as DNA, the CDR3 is TGTGCCAGCAGCAAGAAAGCGGGGGAGGGGTACTTC.

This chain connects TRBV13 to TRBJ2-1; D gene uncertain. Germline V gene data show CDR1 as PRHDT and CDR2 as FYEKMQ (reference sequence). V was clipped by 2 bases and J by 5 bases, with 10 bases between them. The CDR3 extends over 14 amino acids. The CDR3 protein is CASSLLQPNNEQFF. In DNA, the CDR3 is TGTGCCAGCAGCTTACTGCAACCTAACAATGAGCAGTTCTTC.

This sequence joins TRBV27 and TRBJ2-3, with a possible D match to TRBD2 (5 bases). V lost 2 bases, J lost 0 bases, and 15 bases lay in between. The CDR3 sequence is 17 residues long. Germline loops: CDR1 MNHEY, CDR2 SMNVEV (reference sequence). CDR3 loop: CASSLGPLTGSTDTQYF. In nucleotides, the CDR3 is TGTGCCAGCAGTTTAGGGCCCTTAACGGGAAGCACAGATACGCAGTATTTT.

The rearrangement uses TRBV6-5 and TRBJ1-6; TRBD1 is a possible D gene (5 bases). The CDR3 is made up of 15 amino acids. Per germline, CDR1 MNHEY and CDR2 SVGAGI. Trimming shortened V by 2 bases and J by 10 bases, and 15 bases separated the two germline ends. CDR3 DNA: TGTGCCAGCAGTTACCAGGGTCCCCCGGACTCACCCCTCCACTTT. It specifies CASSYQGPPDSPLHF.

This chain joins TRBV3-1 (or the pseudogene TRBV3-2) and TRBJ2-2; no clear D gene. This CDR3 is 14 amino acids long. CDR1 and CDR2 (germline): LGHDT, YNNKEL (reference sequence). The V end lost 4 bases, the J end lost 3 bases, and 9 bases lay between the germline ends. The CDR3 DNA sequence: TGTGCCAGCAGCCCTTTAGTGTACACCGGGGAGCTGTTTTTT. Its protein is CASSPLVYTGELFF.

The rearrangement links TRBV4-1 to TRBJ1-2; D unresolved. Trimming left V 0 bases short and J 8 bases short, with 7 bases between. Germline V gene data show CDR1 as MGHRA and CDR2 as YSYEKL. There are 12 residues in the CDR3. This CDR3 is CASSQDSRGYTF. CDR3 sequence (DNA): TGCGCCAGCAGCCAAGATAGCCGGGGCTACACCTTC.

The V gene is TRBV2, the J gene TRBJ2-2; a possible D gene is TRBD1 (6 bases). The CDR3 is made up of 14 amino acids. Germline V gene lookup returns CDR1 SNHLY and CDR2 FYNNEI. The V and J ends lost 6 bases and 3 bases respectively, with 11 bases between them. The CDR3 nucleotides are TGTGCCAGCAGAGCAGGGGTGGACACCGGGGAGCTGTTTTTT. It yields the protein CASRAGVDTGELFF.

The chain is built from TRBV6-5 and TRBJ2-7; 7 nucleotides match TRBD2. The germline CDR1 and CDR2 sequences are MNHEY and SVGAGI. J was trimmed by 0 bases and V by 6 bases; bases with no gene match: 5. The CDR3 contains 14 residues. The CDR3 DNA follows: TGTGCCAGCAGCCTAGCGGTCCCCTCCTACGAGCAGTACTTC. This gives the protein CASSLAVPSYEQYF.

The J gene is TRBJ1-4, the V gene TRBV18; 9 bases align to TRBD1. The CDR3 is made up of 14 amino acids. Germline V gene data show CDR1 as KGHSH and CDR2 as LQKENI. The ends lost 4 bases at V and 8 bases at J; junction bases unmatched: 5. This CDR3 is CASSRTGQGEKLFF. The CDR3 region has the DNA TGTGCCAGCTCACGGACGGGACAGGGCGAAAAACTGTTTTTT.

CDR3 DNA: TGTGCCAGCAGTTACCCGATCGGGGCTGGGGCCAACGTCCTGACTTTC. It codes for CASSYPIGAGANVLTF. The rearrangement joins TRBV6-5 to TRBJ2-6; weak D call: TRBD2 (5 bases). The CDR3 totals 16 residues. CDR1 MNHEY and CDR2 SVGAGI come from the germline V gene. The V end lost 2 bases, the J end lost 2 bases, and 10 bases lay between the germline ends.

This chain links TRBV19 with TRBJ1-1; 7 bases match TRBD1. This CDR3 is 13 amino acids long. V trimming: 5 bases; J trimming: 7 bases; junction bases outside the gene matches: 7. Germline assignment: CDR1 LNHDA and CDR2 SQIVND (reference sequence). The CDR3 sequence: CASSYRGLDEAFF. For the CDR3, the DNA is TGTGCCAGTAGTTATAGGGGGCTTGATGAAGCTTTCTTT.

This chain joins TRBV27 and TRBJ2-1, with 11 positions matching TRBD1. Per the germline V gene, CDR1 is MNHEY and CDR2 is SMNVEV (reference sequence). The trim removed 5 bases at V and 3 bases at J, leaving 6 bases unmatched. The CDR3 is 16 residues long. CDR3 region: CASSPRTGGGYNEQFF. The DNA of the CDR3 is TGTGCCAGCAGTCCGCGGACAGGGGGCGGCTACAATGAGCAGTTCTTC.

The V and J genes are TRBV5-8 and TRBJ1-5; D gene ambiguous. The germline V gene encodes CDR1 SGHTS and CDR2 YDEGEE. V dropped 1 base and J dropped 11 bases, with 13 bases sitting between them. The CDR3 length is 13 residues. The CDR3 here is CASSLIRNGAQHF. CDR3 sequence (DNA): TGTGCCAGCAGCTTGATACGGAACGGGGCCCAGCATTTT.

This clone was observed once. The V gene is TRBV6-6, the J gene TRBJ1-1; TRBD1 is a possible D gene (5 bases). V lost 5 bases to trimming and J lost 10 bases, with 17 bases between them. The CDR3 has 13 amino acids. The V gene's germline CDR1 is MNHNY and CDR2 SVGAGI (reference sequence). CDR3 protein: CASSPTSGRRAFF. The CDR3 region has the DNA TGTGCCAGCAGTCCTACCTCAGGGAGGCGAGCTTTCTTT.

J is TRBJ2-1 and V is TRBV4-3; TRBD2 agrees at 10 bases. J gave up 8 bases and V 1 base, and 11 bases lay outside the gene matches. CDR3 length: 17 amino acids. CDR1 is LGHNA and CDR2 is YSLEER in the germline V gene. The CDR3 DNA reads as TGCGCCAGCAGCCAAGTGCTAGCGGGGGTCGGGGGAGATGAGCAGTTCTTC. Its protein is CASSQVLAGVGGDEQFF.

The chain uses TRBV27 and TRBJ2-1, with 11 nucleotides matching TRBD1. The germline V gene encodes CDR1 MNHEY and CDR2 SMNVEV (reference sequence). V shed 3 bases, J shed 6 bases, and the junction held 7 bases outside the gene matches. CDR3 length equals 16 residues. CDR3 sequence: CASSFSPGQGGNEQFF. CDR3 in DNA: TGTGCCAGCAGTTTTTCTCCGGGACAGGGGGGCAATGAGCAGTTCTTC.

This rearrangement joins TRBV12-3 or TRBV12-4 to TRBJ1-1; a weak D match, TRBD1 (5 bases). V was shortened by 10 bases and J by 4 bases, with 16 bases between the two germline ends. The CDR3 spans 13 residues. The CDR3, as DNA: TGTGCCAACGGAGATACAGGCCTCACTGAAGCTTTCTTT. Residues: CANGDTGLTEAFF.

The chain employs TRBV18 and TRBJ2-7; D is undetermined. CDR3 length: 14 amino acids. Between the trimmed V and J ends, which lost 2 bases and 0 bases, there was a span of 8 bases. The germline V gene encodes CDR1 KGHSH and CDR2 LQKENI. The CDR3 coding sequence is TGTGCCAGCTCACCAACCTTCAGCTCCTACGAGCAGTACTTC. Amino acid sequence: CASSPTFSSYEQYF.

The CDR3 DNA reads as TGTGCCAGCAGTGCGCATCGGACAGGGGCGGCGGATACGCAGTATTTT. This encodes CASSAHRTGAADTQYF. V is TRBV25-1 and J is TRBJ2-3, with 9 bases lining up with TRBD1. CDR3 size: 16 residues. Germline CDR1 is MGHDK and CDR2 is SYGVNS. V lost 4 bases, J lost 6 bases, and 11 bases stayed unmatched.

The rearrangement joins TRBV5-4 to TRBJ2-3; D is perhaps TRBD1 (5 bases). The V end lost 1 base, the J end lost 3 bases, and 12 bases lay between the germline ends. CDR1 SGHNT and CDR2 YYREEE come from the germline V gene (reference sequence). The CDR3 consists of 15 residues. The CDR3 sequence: CASSLSLGRTDTQYF. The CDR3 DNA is TGTGCCAGCAGCTTGTCCTTGGGGCGGACAGATACGCAGTATTTT.

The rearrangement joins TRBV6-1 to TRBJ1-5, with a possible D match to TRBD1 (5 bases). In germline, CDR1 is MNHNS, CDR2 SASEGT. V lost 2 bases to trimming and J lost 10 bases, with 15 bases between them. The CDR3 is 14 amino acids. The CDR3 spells CASSETPGLSPQHF. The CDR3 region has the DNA TGTGCCAGCAGTGAAACCCCAGGGTTAAGCCCCCAGCATTTT.

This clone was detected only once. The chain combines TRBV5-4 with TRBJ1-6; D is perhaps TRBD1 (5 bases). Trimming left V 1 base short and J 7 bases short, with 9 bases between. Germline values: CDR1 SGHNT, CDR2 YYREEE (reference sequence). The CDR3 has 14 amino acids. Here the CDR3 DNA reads TGTGCCAGCAGCTTGCTCCGGGGGAATTCACCCCTCCACTTT. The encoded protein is CASSLLRGNSPLHF. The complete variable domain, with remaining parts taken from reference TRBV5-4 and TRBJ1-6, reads ETGVTQSPTHLIKTRGQQVTLRCSSQSGHNTVSWYQQALGQGPQFIFQYYREEENGRGNFPPRFSGLQFPNYSSELNVNALELDDSALYLCASSLLRGNSPLHFGNGTRLTVT.

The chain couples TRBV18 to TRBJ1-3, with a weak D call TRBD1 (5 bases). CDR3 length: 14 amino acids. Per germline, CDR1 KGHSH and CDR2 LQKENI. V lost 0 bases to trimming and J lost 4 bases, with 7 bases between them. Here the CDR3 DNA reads TGTGCCAGCTCACCACCGAACAGGGGAAACACCATATATTTT. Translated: CASSPPNRGNTIYF. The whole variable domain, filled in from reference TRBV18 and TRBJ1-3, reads NAGVMQNPRHLVRRRGQEARLRCSPMKGHSHVYWYRQLPEEGLKFMVYLQKENIIDESGMPKERFSAEFPKEGPSILRIQQVVRGDSAAYFCASSPPNRGNTIYFGEGSWLTVV.